The present entry profiles one TCR beta chain with its context. The data originate from a study of T cell responses to AZD1222 COVID-19 vaccine. Sequenced by immunoSEQ multiplex PCR; TCRdb stores in-frame clones only, minus some. The sample has some 190,000 clones, more than 80% seen once; the top ten hold approximately 7.2%. V lost 4 bases, J lost 7 bases, and 7 bases stayed unmatched. From germline, CDR1 is SGHDT and CDR2 YYEEEE. CDR3 length equals 13 residues. V usage is TRBV5-6 and J usage is TRBJ1-2, with 7 bases lining up with TRBD1. The source is an adult in good health. The input for sequencing was peripheral blood, taken on day 0 of AZD1222 vaccination. The CDR3: CASSVTGFGGYTF. The CDR3, as DNA: TGTGCCAGCAGCGTGACAGGGTTTGGTGGCTACACCTTC.